A selection of T cell receptor beta chains follows, all from one sample in a study of shared clonotypes between healthy human individuals. Profiled with immunoSEQ multiplex PCR; TCRdb holds only in-frame clones, not every one. The sample records 2 million to 2.5 million clones, around 92% being singletons. Sample: naive CD4+ T cells from PBMCs. These receptors were taken from a man between 18 and 29 years old in good health. Some clones in this sample may be carry-over from other donors' samples. CDR3s leave out the opening cysteine and the closing phenylalanine or tryptophan. Fields, in order: D gene, J gene, V gene, CDR3 protein. The D gene is left open where the match is weak.

>-|TRBJ2-7|TRBV29-1
SVEDRGGEQY
>-|TRBJ2-2|TRBV6-5
ASSYPLGGELF
>-|TRBJ1-1|TRBV12-2
ASRLVEVMNTEAF
>TRBD2|TRBJ2-3|TRBV4-2
ASGLAGGPGTDTQY
>-|TRBJ1-1|TRBV28
ASSLGAPFRGGDIEAF
>TRBD1|TRBJ2-5|TRBV19
ASKDRGRTGETQY
>-|TRBJ2-6|TRBV28
ASSSSSGANVLT
>-|TRBJ1-5|TRBV2
ASRYNGGQPQH
>-|TRBJ2-7|TRBV30
AWGLRYEQY
>-|TRBJ2-3|TRBV28
ASSSIIGTDTQY
>-|TRBJ2-3|TRBV19
ASSAGVASPDTQY
>TRBD2|TRBJ2-3|TRBV7-2
ASSLGLAGADTQY
>TRBD1|TRBJ2-3|TRBV4-3
ASSHAGQGTQY
>TRBD2|TRBJ2-1|TRBV5-4
ASSLAGTSGRTEQF
>-|TRBJ1-1|TRBV6-4
ASSRLCFGAF
>-|TRBJ2-5|TRBV4-1
ASSQELSGNYGVRETQY
>-|TRBJ2-3|TRBV27
ASSFASTDTQY
>-|TRBJ1-1|TRBV15
ATSRPGTLTEAF
>TRBD1|TRBJ1-2|TRBV5-4
ASGRDRGVYGYT
>-|TRBJ1-2|TRBV9
ASSVVQWYGYT
>-|TRBJ1-1|TRBV7-2
ASSLGRAAPSTEAF
>TRBD2|TRBJ2-7|TRBV7-9
ASPRSGRSVVYEQY
>TRBD2|TRBJ2-7|TRBV2
ASSEGTSGNYEQY
>-|TRBJ1-2|TRBV7-3
ASSSRGGDGYT
>-|TRBJ1-1|TRBV7-3
ASSLLPGNTEAF
>TRBD1|TRBJ1-5|TRBV27
ASSLSWARGSQPQH
>-|TRBJ1-1|TRBV7-9
ASSFSQTEAF
>TRBD1|TRBJ2-1|TRBV5-1
ASSSGQGAYNEQF
>TRBD2|TRBJ2-5|TRBV5-1
ASSLLGEGRRETQY
>-|TRBJ2-2|TRBV19
ASSLGWGTNTGELF
>-|TRBJ2-2|TRBV2
ATQSQGIQNGELF
>TRBD1|TRBJ1-2|TRBV12-5
ASGPTGGYGYT
>TRBD1|TRBJ1-2|TRBV5-4
ASSPQGAGYGYT
>-|TRBJ2-7|TRBV5-1
ASSPMGGLYEQY
>-|TRBJ1-1|TRBV9
ASSVGGSWGTEAF
>-|TRBJ2-5|TRBV4-1
ASSQGVQETQY
>TRBD1|TRBJ2-1|TRBV9
ASSVGNLGQGVEQF
>-|TRBJ1-5|TRBV19
ASSTWGDQPQH
>-|TRBJ2-7|TRBV18
ASSPPGYRSYEQY
>TRBD1|TRBJ1-1|TRBV18
ASSPLTGTNTEAF
>TRBD1|TRBJ2-1|TRBV6-5
ASSSGQLYNEQF
>-|TRBJ2-2|TRBV5-4
ASRPNEFANTGELF
>-|TRBJ2-3|TRBV11-2
ASSTTSGSPDTQY
>TRBD2|TRBJ2-7|TRBV5-1
ASSLALAGEQY
>TRBD2|TRBJ2-7|TRBV29-1
SVVSGISSYEQY
>TRBD1|TRBJ1-1|TRBV10-1
ASGGTGNTEAF
>-|TRBJ2-1|TRBV4-1
ASSQDSGSYNEQF
>TRBD1|TRBJ1-2|TRBV5-1
ASSFTGTGDGYT
>TRBD2|TRBJ2-1|TRBV6-1
ASSPLGTSVHEQF
>-|TRBJ2-1|TRBV7-7
ASSSKIPGEQF
>-|TRBJ1-1|TRBV15
ATSRQILNTEAF
>-|TRBJ2-2|TRBV19
ASSIRQPGELF
>-|TRBJ1-1|TRBV2
ASTTTGLDGNTEAF
>-|TRBJ2-7|TRBV6-5
ASSLGGSYEQY
>-|TRBJ1-1|TRBV5-1
ASSGGHANTEAF